This T cell receptor (beta chain) stems from a study of regulatory dendritic cells for organ transplantation. Points from the study as a whole: The authors noted considerable between-person heterogeneity in alloreactive memory CD8+ cells. Naive T cells showed high diversity, memory cells less, memory CD8+ least. Memory CD8+ clonal expansion seemed more limited with regulatory than mature dendritic cells.

Memory T cells were CD45RO+, naive were CD45RA+, sorted by FACS. The CDR3 is 14 residues long. Germline V gene lookup returns CDR1 SGHTS and CDR2 YDEGEE. Trimming removed 4 bases at V and 5 bases at J, with 12 bases between. Notes on this clone: Its target is not known.

Using immunoSEQ multiplex PCR, the repertoire was profiled, and TCRdb retains in-frame clones only, with some absent. The table has 25,000 or so clones, approximately 80% seen once. The sample was naive CD4+ T cells from blood. As to subset: CD45RA+ naive T cells. The chain links TRBV5-8 to TRBJ2-2; a weak D match, TRBD1 (6 bases). This sequence was found in a human donor in good health. The CDR3 DNA reads as TGTGCCAGCAGCATTAGCCAGGGGACCGGGGAGCTGTTTTTT. Its protein product is CASSISQGTGELFF. The variable domain in full, completed from reference TRBV5-8 and TRBJ2-2, reads EAGVTQSPTHLIKTRGQQATLRCSPISGHTSVYWYQQALGLGLQFLLWYDEGEERNRGNFPPRFSGRQFPNYSSELNVNALELEDSALYLCASSISQGTGELFFGEGSRLTVL.